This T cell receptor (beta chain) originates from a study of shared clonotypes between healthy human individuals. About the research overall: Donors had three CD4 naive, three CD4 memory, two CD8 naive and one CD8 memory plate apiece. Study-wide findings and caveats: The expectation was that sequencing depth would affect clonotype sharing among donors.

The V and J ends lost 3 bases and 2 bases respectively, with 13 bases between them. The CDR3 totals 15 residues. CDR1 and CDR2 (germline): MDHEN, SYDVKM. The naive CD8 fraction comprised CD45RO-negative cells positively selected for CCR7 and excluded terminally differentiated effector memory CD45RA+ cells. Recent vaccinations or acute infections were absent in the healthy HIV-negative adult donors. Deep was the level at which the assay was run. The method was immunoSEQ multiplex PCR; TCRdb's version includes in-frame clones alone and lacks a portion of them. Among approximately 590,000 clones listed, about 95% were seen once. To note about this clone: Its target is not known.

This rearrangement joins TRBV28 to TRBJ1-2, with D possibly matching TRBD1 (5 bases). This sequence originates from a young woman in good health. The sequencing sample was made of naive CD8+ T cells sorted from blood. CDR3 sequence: CASSFTGRRNYGYTF. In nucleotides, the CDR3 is TGTGCCAGCAGTTTCACGGGGCGCCGAAACTATGGCTACACCTTC.